A single sample is the source of the 31 T cell receptor beta chains below, sequenced in a study of T-cell memory formation after mild COVID-19. TCRdb analysed the 5' RACE reads with MiXCR anew, one entry per CDR3 protein. The sample carries under 35,000 distinct CDR3 sequences, approximately 16% recorded once. The sample was PBMCs or a T cell subset sorted from them (not recorded which). These receptor sequences come from an adult who had mild COVID-19 (a few samples of this study predate the infection). Cell type and time point are not known.

This clonotype was recorded a few times. The junction departs from germline at one end; a sequencing error may be responsible. This sequence joins TRBV12-3 or TRBV12-4 and TRBJ2-3; D unresolved. The CDR3 totals 15 residues. CDR3 DNA: TGTGCCAGCAGTTTAGATAAGGCCCGACCGGGTGAGTGGAGTTTT. It specifies CASSLDKARPGEWSF.

This clonotype showed up many times. The chain carries TRBV6-6 and TRBJ2-2; 12 positions agree with TRBD2. Per germline, CDR1 MNHNY and CDR2 SVGAGI (reference sequence). Unmatched junction bases numbered 3, after V lost 4 bases and J lost 6 bases. This CDR3 spans 15 amino acids. CDR3 sequence reads: CASSSGLAGSGELFF. CDR3 DNA: TGTGCCAGCAGTTCCGGACTAGCGGGATCCGGGGAGCTGTTTTTT.

This clonotype was recorded at least ten times. The chain has TRBV5-1 and TRBJ1-2, with TRBD1 as a possible D gene (5 bases). In germline, CDR1 is SGHRS, CDR2 YFSETQ. Trimming removed 4 bases at V and 3 bases at J, with 10 bases between. The CDR3 is 13 residues long. CDR3 nucleotide sequence: TGCGCCAGCAGCCCTAGACAGTACTATGGCTACACCTTC. As protein: CASSPRQYYGYTF.

This clonotype was seen repeatedly, ten times or more. The chain joins TRBV12-3 or TRBV12-4 to TRBJ1-2, with TRBD1 matching over 7 bases. This CDR3 has 13 amino acids. J lost 8 bases, V lost 1 base, and 4 bases had no gene match. This CDR3 reads CASSLGTGEGYTF. As DNA, the CDR3 is TGTGCCAGCAGTTTAGGGACAGGCGAAGGCTACACCTTC.

This clonotype was seen repeatedly, ten times or more. The CDR3 reads CASSSTVYNSPLHF. The CDR3 region has the DNA TGTGCCAGCTCTTCGACAGTCTATAATTCACCCCTCCACTTT. V gene TRBV12-3 or TRBV12-4 combines with J gene TRBJ1-6, with a weak D call TRBD1 (5 bases). This CDR3 has 14 amino acids. The V gene lost 8 bases and the J gene lost 3 bases, with 11 bases spanning the gap.

This clonotype was picked up many times. The V gene is TRBV4-2, the J gene TRBJ2-1, with D possibly matching TRBD2 (6 bases). The CDR3 is 16 residues long. With 6 bases removed from V and 0 bases from J, the gap between germline ends came to 15 bases. The germline V gene encodes CDR1 LGHNA and CDR2 YNFKEQ. CDR3 sequence reads: CASRHLSGHSYNEQFF. CDR3 bases: TGTGCCAGCAGGCATCTTAGCGGCCACTCCTACAATGAGCAGTTCTTC.

By its share, this clonotype is medium-sized (0.01 to 0.1%). V is TRBV5-1 and J is TRBJ1-1, with D possibly being TRBD1 (5 bases). CDR3 length: 15 amino acids. The ends were cut back, 4 bases at V and 2 bases at J, with 15 bases in the middle. Germline CDR1 is SGHRS and CDR2 is YFSETQ. CDR3 sequence (DNA): TGCGCCAGCAGCCGACTCCAGGGTGACAACACTGAAGCTTTCTTT. It is translated as CASSRLQGDNTEAFF.

This clonotype was seen repeatedly, ten times or more. This sequence joins TRBV14 and TRBJ2-1; D gene ambiguous. The germline V and J ends were trimmed by 4 bases and 0 bases, with 7 bases remaining between them. The CDR3 is 14 amino acids. Germline V gene sequence: CDR1 SGHDN, CDR2 FVKESK. The chain's CDR3 is CASSRGSSYNEQFF. In DNA form, the CDR3 reads TGTGCCAGCAGCCGGGGAAGCTCCTACAATGAGCAGTTCTTC.

This clonotype was observed many times. This chain uses TRBV5-6 with TRBJ2-1; D gene unclear. The CDR3 sequence is 14 residues long. Trimming took 4 bases from V and 0 from J, leaving 8 bases between them. CDR1 and CDR2 from the germline V gene are SGHDT and YYEEEE. The CDR3 sequence is CASSHPLSYNEQFF. As DNA, the CDR3 is TGTGCCAGCAGCCATCCCCTCTCCTACAATGAGCAGTTCTTC.

This clonotype was counted ten times or more. The chain links TRBV3-1 to TRBJ2-7; 13 nucleotides line up with TRBD2. Trimming at V came to 3 bases and at J to 3 bases, leaving 5 bases not matched to a gene. CDR1 and CDR2 (germline): LGHDT, YNNKEL (reference sequence). The CDR3 sequence is 16 residues long. The CDR3 nucleotides read TGTGCCAGCAGCCAGCCAACTAGCGGGAGGGTCTACGAGCAGTACTTC. It translates to CASSQPTSGRVYEQYF.

This clonotype was observed at least ten times. The chain uses TRBV12-3 or TRBV12-4 and TRBJ1-2; possibly TRBD1 for D (5 bases). There are 11 residues in the CDR3. Between the trimmed V and J ends, which lost 7 bases and 4 bases, there was a span of 7 bases. The CDR3 coding sequence is TGTGCCAGCACCGGGGGCTATGGCTACACCTTC. It is translated as CASTGGYGYTF.

This clonotype was found many times. The chain has TRBV30 and TRBJ2-7; D is ambiguous. Germline V gene data show CDR1 as GTSNPN and CDR2 as SVGIG (reference sequence). V dropped 6 bases and J dropped 7 bases, with 16 bases sitting between them. The CDR3 covers 12 residues. The CDR3 region has the DNA TGTGCCTGTGGGCCTTCCCTTCGTGAGCAGTACTTC. Translation: CACGPSLREQYF.

J is TRBJ1-2 and V is TRBV20-1; D is undetermined. Germline V gene sequence: CDR1 DFQATT, CDR2 SNEGSKA (reference sequence). The CDR3 spans 12 residues. CDR3 DNA sequence: TGCAGAGGAGAGGGAGCAAACTATGGCTACACCTTC. As protein: CRGEGANYGYTF.

As concerns this clonotype: This may be a read error: a much more frequent sequence differs by one nucleotide. The chain is built from TRBV24-1 and TRBJ2-7; unclear D gene. Between the trimmed V and J ends, which lost 3 bases and 7 bases, there was a span of 6 bases. The CDR3 runs to 11 residues. Germline V lookup: CDR1 KGHDR, CDR2 SFDVKD. The CDR3 sequence is CATSDMEEQYF. Written as DNA, the CDR3 is TGTGCCACCAGTGATATGGAGGAGCAGTACTTC.

This clonotype has ten or more counts. This chain joins TRBV6-6 and TRBJ2-2; the D is unclear. Germline V CDR1 and CDR2: MNHNY, SVGAGI (reference sequence). The CDR3 sequence is 14 residues long. V was shortened by 8 bases and J by 1 base, with 11 bases between the two germline ends. The CDR3 DNA reads as TGTGCCAGCGTTTCGACTCAGAACACCGGGGAGCTGTTTTTT. This gives the protein CASVSTQNTGELFF.

In its sample, this clonotype was seen many times. Here the CDR3 reads CSVAQGDTEAFF. The DNA of the CDR3 is TGCAGCGTCGCACAGGGGGACACTGAAGCTTTCTTT. V and J are TRBV29-1 and TRBJ1-1; 8 nucleotides match TRBD1. The junction had 3 bases not matched to a gene; V was cut back by 6 bases and J by 3 bases. There are 12 residues in the CDR3. Germline CDR1 SQVTM, CDR2 ANQGSEA.

This clonotype was observed at least ten times. V usage is TRBV5-1 and J usage is TRBJ2-7, with TRBD2 identical over 8 bases. V was clipped by 1 base and J by 1 base; unmatched bases: 4. The CDR3 is 15 amino acids. Germline V lookup: CDR1 SGHRS, CDR2 YFSETQ. CDR3 in DNA: TGCGCCAGCAGCTTGCGGTTAGCGGGGTCCTACGAGCAGTACTTC. It specifies CASSLRLAGSYEQYF. Full variable domain (missing parts from reference TRBV5-1 and TRBJ2-7): KAGVTQTPRYLIKTRGQQVTLSCSPISGHRSVSWYQQTPGQGLQFLFEYFSETQRNKGNFPGRFSGRQFSNSRSEMNVSTLELGDSALYLCASSLRLAGSYEQYFGPGTRLTVT.

V and J are TRBV9 and TRBJ1-6, with D possibly being TRBD1 (5 bases). The CDR3 is made up of 15 amino acids. Germline lookup yields CDR1 SGDLS and CDR2 YYNGEE. The V end lost 2 bases, the J end lost 5 bases, and 11 bases lay between the germline ends. CDR3 in amino acids: CASSVEGPHNSPLHF. The CDR3 DNA reads as TGTGCCAGCAGCGTTGAGGGGCCTCATAATTCACCCCTCCACTTT.

This clonotype was counted ten times or more. The chain links TRBV29-1 to TRBJ2-7, with 10 nucleotides matching TRBD1. The CDR3 covers 14 residues. CDR1 is SQVTM, CDR2 ANQGSEA, per germline. The V segment lost 3 bases and the J segment 3 bases; nucleotides outside the gene matches: 5. The CDR3 loop is CSVEGTGVDYEQYF. The CDR3, as DNA: TGCAGCGTTGAGGGGACAGGGGTCGACTACGAGCAGTACTTC.

The V and J genes are TRBV10-3 and TRBJ2-7; 10 bases are shared with TRBD1. The germline CDR1 and CDR2 sequences are ENHRY and SYGVKD. The CDR3 covers 16 residues. Trimming at V came to 6 bases and at J to 1 base, leaving 9 bases not matched to a gene. The CDR3 region has the DNA TGTGCCATCAGAGAGCGTCCGGGACAGGGGTCCTACGAGCAGTACTTC. Its translation: CAIRERPGQGSYEQYF.

This clonotype has ten or more counts. The V call is TRBV5-4, the J call TRBJ1-1; D unclear. Trimming removed 5 bases at V and 0 bases at J, with 14 bases between. This CDR3 spans 15 amino acids. In germline, CDR1 is SGHNT, CDR2 YYREEE (reference sequence). CDR3 in amino acids: CASSQDGRLNTEAFF. The CDR3 region has the DNA TGTGCCAGCAGTCAGGACGGGAGGCTGAACACTGAAGCTTTCTTT.

This clonotype rates as medium-sized (0.01 to 0.1%). The V and J genes are TRBV7-3 and TRBJ2-1, with 9 bases lining up with TRBD1. The CDR3 contains 16 residues. Germline loops: CDR1 SGHTA, CDR2 FQGTGA. J lost 6 bases, V lost 5 bases, and 11 bases had no gene match. The CDR3 loop reads CASSLMTGTGFNEQFF. CDR3 nucleotides: TGTGCCAGCAGCCTCATGACCGGGACAGGGTTCAATGAGCAGTTCTTC. The full variable domain, in which reference TRBV7-3 and TRBJ2-1 provide the parts outside the CDR3, is GAGVSQTPSNKVTEKGKYVELRCDPISGHTALYWYRQSLGQGPEFLIYFQGTGAADDSGLPNDRFFAVRPEGSVSTLKIQRTERGDSAVYLCASSLMTGTGFNEQFFGPGTRLTVL.

The chain is built from TRBV3-1 and TRBJ1-6; maybe TRBD1 (5 bases). The germline V and J ends were trimmed by 3 bases and 10 bases, with 16 bases remaining between them. The CDR3 runs 15 residues. Germline V gene lookup returns CDR1 LGHDT and CDR2 YNNKEL (reference sequence). The CDR3: CASSQLTGTVSPLHF. Here the CDR3 DNA reads TGTGCCAGCAGCCAGTTAACCGGGACGGTATCACCCCTCCACTTT.

This rearrangement joins TRBV29-1 to TRBJ2-2; the D gene is possibly TRBD2 (5 bases). V lost 3 bases to trimming and J lost 3 bases, with 11 bases between them. The CDR3 has 14 residues. Germline assignment: CDR1 SQVTM and CDR2 ANQGSEA. In DNA, the CDR3 is TGCAGCGTTGATTTCGGGGATTACACCGGGGAGCTGTTTTTT. Translated, it gives CSVDFGDYTGELFF.

Many counts were recorded for this clonotype. This rearrangement joins TRBV7-2 to TRBJ2-1, with D possibly TRBD1 on 6 matching bases. Trimming took 2 bases from V and 3 from J, leaving 17 bases between them. Per germline, CDR1 SGHTA and CDR2 FQGNSA. The length of the CDR3 is 17 residues. The CDR3 loop is CASSLNEQGRDYNEQFF. In DNA form, the CDR3 reads TGTGCCAGCAGCTTAAACGAACAGGGAAGAGACTACAATGAGCAGTTCTTC.

The rearrangement uses TRBV29-1 and TRBJ1-1, with no clear D. Trimming shortened V by 4 bases and J by 5 bases, and 11 bases separated the two germline ends. CDR1 is SQVTM, CDR2 ANQGSEA, per germline. This CDR3 comprises 12 residues. CDR3 region: CSVGGGGTEAFF. CDR3 nucleotide sequence: TGCAGCGTTGGGGGAGGTGGGACTGAAGCTTTCTTT.

This clonotype was recorded many times. The rearrangement links TRBV20-1 to TRBJ2-6; perhaps TRBD1 as D (7 bases). The germline V gene has CDR1 DFQATT and CDR2 SNEGSKA (reference sequence). V lost 1 base and J lost 3, with 16 bases in between. The CDR3 runs to 17 residues. The CDR3 nucleotides are TGCAGTGCTAGAGCTGCGGAGGGGGCTGTTGGGGCCAACGTCCTGACTTTC. Translated, it gives CSARAAEGAVGANVLTF.

This clonotype was counted ten times or more. The gene calls are TRBV9 and TRBJ2-5; TRBD2 aligns across 10 bases. The germline CDR1 and CDR2 sequences are SGDLS and YYNGEE. J gave up 0 bases and V 3 bases, and 11 bases lay outside the gene matches. The CDR3 totals 18 residues. This CDR3 reads CASSARPLSGGNQETQYF. CDR3 sequence (DNA): TGTGCCAGCAGCGCCCGGCCCCTTAGCGGGGGGAACCAAGAGACCCAGTACTTC. Based on the CDR3 plus reference TRBV9 and TRBJ2-5, the full variable domain is DSGVTQTPKHLITATGQRVTLRCSPRSGDLSVYWYQQSLDQGLQFLIQYYNGEERAKGNILERFSAQQFPDLHSELNLSSLELGDSALYFCASSARPLSGGNQETQYFGPGTRLLVL.

This rearrangement joins TRBV24-1 to TRBJ2-7; tentative D call: TRBD2 (6 bases). The V end was cut by 7 bases, the J end by 4 bases, with 22 bases between. There are 16 residues in the CDR3. CDR1 and CDR2 (germline): KGHDR, SFDVKD. The CDR3 DNA is TGTGCCACCAGGGACGTGGAGGGGCTTAGCCCTTACGAGCAGTACTTC. It encodes CATRDVEGLSPYEQYF.

The sample holds a few counts of this clonotype. V is TRBV3-1 and J is TRBJ1-2; D is possibly TRBD1 (5 bases). Trimming pared 7 bases from V and 2 bases from J, leaving 17 bases between. The CDR3 contains 15 residues. Germline assignment: CDR1 LGHDT and CDR2 YNNKEL (reference sequence). The CDR3 DNA reads as TGTGCCAGCACCCCGACGGTAGGGACCAACTATGGCTACACCTTC. Protein product: CASTPTVGTNYGYTF.

The chain couples TRBV20-1 to TRBJ1-5, with a possible D match to TRBD1 (6 bases). CDR3 length: 14 residues. Germline V gene data show CDR1 as DFQATT and CDR2 as SNEGSKA (reference sequence). The germline V and J ends were trimmed by 4 bases and 5 bases, with 15 bases remaining between them. CDR3: CSATGAEKYQPQHF. DNA for the CDR3: TGCAGTGCTACGGGGGCTGAGAAATATCAGCCCCAGCATTTT.